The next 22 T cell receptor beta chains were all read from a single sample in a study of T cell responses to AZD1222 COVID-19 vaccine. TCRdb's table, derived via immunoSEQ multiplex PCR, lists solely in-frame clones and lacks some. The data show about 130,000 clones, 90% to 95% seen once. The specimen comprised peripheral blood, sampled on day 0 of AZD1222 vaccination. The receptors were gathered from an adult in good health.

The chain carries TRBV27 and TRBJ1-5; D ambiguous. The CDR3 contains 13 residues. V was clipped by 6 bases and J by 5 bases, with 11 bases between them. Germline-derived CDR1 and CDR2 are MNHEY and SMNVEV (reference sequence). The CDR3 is CASRWMGDQPQHF. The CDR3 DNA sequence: TGTGCCAGCAGGTGGATGGGCGATCAGCCCCAGCATTTT.

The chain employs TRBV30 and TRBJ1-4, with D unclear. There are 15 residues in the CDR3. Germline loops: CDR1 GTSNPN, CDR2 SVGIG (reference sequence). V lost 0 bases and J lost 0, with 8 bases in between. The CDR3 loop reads CAWSVRRATNEKLFF. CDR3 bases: TGTGCCTGGAGTGTACGTAGGGCAACTAATGAAAAACTGTTTTTT.

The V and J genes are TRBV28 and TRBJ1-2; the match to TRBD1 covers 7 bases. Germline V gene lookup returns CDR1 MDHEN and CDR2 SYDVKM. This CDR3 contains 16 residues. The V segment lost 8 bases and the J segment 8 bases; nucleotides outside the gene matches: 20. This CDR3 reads CASRKKGALKGSGYTF. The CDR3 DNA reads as TGTGCCAGCCGAAAAAAGGGGGCGCTTAAGGGGTCGGGCTACACCTTC.

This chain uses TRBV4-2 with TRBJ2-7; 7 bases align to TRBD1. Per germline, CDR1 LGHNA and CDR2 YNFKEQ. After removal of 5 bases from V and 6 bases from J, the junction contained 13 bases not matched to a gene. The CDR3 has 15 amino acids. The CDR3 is CASSTPDRVGREQYF. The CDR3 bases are TGTGCCAGCAGCACTCCTGACAGGGTTGGTCGCGAGCAGTACTTC.

Here the CDR3 DNA reads TGTGCCAGCAGCTCGTTACCGGGACAGGGGTCGGGGTCGAGTGAGCAGTTCTTC. Translation: CASSSLPGQGSGSSEQFF. The chain has TRBV7-3 and TRBJ2-1, with 10 bases identical to TRBD1. The CDR3 loop spans 18 amino acids. Trimming at V came to 4 bases and at J to 9 bases, leaving 18 bases not matched to a gene. The germline CDR1 and CDR2 sequences are SGHTA and FQGTGA.

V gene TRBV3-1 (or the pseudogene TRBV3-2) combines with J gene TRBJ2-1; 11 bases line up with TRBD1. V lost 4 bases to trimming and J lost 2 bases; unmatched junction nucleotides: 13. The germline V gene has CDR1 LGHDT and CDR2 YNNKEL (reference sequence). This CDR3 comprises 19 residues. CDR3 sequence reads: CASSPVDRGPWGTYNEQFF. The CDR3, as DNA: TGTGCCAGCAGCCCCGTGGACAGGGGGCCTTGGGGAACCTACAATGAGCAGTTCTTC.

CDR3 coding DNA: TGTGCCAGCAGTGACAGGGGGGACACTGAAGCTTTCTTT. Translation: CASSDRGDTEAFF. V gene TRBV6-1 combines with J gene TRBJ1-1; 7 bases agree with TRBD1. This CDR3 has 13 residues. Germline CDR1 reads MNHNS; CDR2 reads SASEGT. V gave up 3 bases and J gave up 3 bases; unmatched junction bases: 1.

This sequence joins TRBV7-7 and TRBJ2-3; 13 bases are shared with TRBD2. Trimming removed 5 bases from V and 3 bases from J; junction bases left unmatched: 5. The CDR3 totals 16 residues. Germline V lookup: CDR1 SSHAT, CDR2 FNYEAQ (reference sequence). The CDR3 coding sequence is TGTGCCAGCAGCCCGGGACTAGCGGGAAGGACAGATACGCAGTATTTT. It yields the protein CASSPGLAGRTDTQYF.

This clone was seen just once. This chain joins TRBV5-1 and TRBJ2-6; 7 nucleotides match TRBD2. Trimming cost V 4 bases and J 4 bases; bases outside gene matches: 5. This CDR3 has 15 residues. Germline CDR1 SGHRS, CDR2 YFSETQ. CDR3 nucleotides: TGCGCCAGCAGCCCCGCGGGAGCCGGGGCCAACGTCCTGACTTTC. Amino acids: CASSPAGAGANVLTF.

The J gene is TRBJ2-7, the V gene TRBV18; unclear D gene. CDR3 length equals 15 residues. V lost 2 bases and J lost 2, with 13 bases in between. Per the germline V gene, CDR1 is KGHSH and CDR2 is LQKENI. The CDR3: CASSPGNLYAYEQYF. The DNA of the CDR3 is TGTGCCAGCTCACCAGGGAATTTATATGCCTACGAGCAGTACTTC.

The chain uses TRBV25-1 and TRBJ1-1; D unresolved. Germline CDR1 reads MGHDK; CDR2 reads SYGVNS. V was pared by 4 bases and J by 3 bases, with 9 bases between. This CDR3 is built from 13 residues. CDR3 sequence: CASSGERYTEAFF. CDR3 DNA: TGTGCCAGCAGTGGGGAACGGTACACTGAAGCTTTCTTT. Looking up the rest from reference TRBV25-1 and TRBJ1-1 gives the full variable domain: EADIYQTPRYLVIGTGKKITLECSQTMGHDKMYWYQQDPGMELHLIHYSYGVNSTEKGDLSSESTVSRIRTEHFPLTLESARPSHTSQYLCASSGERYTEAFFGQGTRLTVV.

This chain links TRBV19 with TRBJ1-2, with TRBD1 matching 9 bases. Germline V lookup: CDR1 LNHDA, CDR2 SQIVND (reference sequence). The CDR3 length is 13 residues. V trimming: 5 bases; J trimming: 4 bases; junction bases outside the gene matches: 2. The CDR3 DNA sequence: TGTGCCAGTAGTCCGGGACAGGGCTATGGCTACACCTTC. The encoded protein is CASSPGQGYGYTF.

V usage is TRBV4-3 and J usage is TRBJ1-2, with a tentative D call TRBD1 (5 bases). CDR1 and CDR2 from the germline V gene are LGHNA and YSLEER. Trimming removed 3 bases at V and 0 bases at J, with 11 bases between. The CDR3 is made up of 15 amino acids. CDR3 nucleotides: TGCGCCAGCAGCCAGAACAGGCTTACTAACTATGGCTACACCTTC. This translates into CASSQNRLTNYGYTF.

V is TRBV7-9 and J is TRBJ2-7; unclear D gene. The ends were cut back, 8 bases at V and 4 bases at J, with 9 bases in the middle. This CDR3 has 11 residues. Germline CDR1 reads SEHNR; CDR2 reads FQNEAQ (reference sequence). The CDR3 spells CASASIYEQYF. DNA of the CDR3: TGTGCCAGCGCCTCAATTTACGAGCAGTACTTC.

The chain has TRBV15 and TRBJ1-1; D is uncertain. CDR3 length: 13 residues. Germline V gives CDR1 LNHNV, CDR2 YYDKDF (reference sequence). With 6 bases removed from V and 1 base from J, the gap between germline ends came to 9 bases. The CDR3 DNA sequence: TGTGCCACCAGGCTACACAAGAACACTGAAGCTTTCTTT. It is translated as CATRLHKNTEAFF. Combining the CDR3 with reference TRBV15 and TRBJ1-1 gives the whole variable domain DAMVIQNPRYQVTQFGKPVTLSCSQTLNHNVMYWYQQKSSQAPKLLFHYYDKDFNNEADTPDNFQSRRPNTSFCFLDIRSPGLGDTAMYLCATRLHKNTEAFFGQGTRLTVV.

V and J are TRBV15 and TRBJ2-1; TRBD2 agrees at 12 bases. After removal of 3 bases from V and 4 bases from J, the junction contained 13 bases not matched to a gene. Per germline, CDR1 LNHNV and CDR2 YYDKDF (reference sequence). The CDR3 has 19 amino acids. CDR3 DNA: TGTGCCACCAGCAGGACAGGGAGCCTAGCGGGAGGGTGGTACAATGAGCAGTTCTTC. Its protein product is CATSRTGSLAGGWYNEQFF.

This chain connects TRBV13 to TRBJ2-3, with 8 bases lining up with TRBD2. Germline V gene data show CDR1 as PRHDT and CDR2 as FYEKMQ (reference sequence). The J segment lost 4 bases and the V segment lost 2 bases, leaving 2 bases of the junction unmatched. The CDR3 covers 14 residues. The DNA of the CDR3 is TGTGCCAGCAGCTTAAGCGGGAGTGCAGATACGCAGTATTTT. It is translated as CASSLSGSADTQYF.

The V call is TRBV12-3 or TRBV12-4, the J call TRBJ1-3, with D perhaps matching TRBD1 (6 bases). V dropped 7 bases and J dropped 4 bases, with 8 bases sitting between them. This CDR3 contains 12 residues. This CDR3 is CASITGGNTIYF. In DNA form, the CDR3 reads TGTGCCAGCATCACAGGGGGAAACACCATATATTTT.

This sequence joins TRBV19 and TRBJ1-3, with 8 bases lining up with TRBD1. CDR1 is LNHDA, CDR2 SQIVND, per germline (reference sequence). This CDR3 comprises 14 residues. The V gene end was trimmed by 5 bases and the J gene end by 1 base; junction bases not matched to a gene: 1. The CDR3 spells CASSWTGSGNTIYF. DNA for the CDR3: TGTGCCAGTAGTTGGACAGGGTCTGGAAACACCATATATTTT.

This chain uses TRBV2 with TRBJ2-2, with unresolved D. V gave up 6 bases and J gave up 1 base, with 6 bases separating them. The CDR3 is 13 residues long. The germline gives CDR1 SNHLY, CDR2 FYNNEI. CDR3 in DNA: TGTGCCAGCAGGTTGGTGAACACCGGGGAGCTGTTTTTT. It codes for CASRLVNTGELFF.

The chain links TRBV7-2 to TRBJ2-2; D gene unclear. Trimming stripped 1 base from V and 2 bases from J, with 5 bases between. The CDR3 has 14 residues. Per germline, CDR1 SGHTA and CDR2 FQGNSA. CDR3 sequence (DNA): TGTGCCAGCAGCTTAGTAGTTAACACCGGGGAGCTGTTTTTT. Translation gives CASSLVVNTGELFF. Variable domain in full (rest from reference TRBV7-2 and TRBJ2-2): GAGVSQSPSNKVTEKGKDVELRCDPISGHTALYWYRQSLGQGLEFLIYFQGNSAPDKSGLPSDRFSAERTGGSVSTLTIQRTQQEDSAVYLCASSLVVNTGELFFGEGSRLTVL.

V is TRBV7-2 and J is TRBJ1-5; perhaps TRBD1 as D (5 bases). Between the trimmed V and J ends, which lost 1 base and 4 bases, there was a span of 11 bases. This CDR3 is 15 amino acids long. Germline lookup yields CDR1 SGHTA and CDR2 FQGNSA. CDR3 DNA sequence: TGTGCCAGCAGCTTAGGAGGTGCAGGGAATCAGCCCCAGCATTTT. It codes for CASSLGGAGNQPQHF.